Reported below is one T cell receptor (beta chain). The data belong to a study of T cell responses to AZD1222 COVID-19 vaccine. Repertoires were generated with immunoSEQ multiplex PCR, while TCRdb's copy carries only in-frame clones and drops some. The data show approximately 92,000 clones, with 91% seen just once and around 6.9% held by the top ten. The CDR3 extends over 13 amino acids. The germline V gene has CDR1 LNHDA and CDR2 SQIVND (reference sequence). With 5 bases clipped from V and 8 bases from J, the junction kept 6 bases outside the gene matches. This specimen was peripheral blood, taken on day 0 of AZD1222 vaccination. V is TRBV19 and J is TRBJ1-1; 9 positions match TRBD1. The sequence was collected from an adult in good health. The CDR3 sequence is CASSATGTGEAFF. The CDR3 DNA is TGTGCCAGTAGTGCGACCGGGACAGGGGAAGCTTTCTTT.